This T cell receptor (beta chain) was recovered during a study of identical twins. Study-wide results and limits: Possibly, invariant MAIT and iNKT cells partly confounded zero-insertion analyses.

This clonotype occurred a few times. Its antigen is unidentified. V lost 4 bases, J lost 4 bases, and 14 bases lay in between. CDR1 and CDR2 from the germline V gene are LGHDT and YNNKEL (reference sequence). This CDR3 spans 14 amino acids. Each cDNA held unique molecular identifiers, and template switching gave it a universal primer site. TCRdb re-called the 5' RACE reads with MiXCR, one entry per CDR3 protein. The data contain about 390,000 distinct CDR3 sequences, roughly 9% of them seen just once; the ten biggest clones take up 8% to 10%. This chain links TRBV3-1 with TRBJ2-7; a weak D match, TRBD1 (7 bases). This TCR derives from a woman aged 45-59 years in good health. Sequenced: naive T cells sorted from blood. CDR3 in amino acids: CASSPGGIGYEQYF. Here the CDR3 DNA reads TGTGCCAGCAGCCCAGGGGGGATTGGTTACGAGCAGTACTTC.